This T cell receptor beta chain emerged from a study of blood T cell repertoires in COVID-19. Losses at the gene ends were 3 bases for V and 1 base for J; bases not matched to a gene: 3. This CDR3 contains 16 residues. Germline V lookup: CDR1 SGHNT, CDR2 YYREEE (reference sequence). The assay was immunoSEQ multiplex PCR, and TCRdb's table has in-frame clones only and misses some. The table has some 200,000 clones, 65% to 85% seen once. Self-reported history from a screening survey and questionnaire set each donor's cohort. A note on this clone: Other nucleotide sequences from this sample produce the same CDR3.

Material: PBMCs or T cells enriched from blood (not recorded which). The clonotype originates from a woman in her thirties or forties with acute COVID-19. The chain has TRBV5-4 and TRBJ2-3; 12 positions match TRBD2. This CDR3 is CASSSRLAGGTDTQYF. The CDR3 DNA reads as TGTGCCAGCAGCTCTAGACTAGCGGGAGGCACAGATACGCAGTATTTT.